The source of this T cell receptor (beta chain) is a study of immune heterogeneity within non-small cell lung tumors. Overall study results and limits: Comparison across individual patients showed largely distinct high-frequency T-cell receptor beta clonotypes.

This clonotype was seen a single time. Its antigen is unidentified. Multiplex PCR (32 V and 13 J primers) was used to amplify the TCR beta CDR3. From the multiplex PCR reads, TCRdb called clonotypes with MiXCR, one entry per CDR3 protein. Found here are 20,000 to 25,000 distinct CDR3 sequences, 25% to 30% of them singletons; the top ten hold less than 4%. V dropped 5 bases and J dropped 9 bases, with 14 bases sitting between them. The germline V gene has CDR1 SGDLS and CDR2 YYNGEE. The CDR3 sequence is 12 residues long. Bulk tumor genomic DNA served as template, at around 580 ng per sample. Several widely spaced biopsies per primary tumor were taken during surgery. Before undergoing curative surgery, patients had newly diagnosed non-small cell lung cancer that was untreated.

The V call is TRBV9, the J call TRBJ1-2; no clear D gene. The TCR comes from a man between 40 and 49 years old with non-small cell lung cancer. Sequenced sample: lung tumor tissue. The CDR3 region has the DNA TGTGCCAGCAGGGCCGACCTTTGGAGCTACACCTTC. Its protein product is CASRADLWSYTF.